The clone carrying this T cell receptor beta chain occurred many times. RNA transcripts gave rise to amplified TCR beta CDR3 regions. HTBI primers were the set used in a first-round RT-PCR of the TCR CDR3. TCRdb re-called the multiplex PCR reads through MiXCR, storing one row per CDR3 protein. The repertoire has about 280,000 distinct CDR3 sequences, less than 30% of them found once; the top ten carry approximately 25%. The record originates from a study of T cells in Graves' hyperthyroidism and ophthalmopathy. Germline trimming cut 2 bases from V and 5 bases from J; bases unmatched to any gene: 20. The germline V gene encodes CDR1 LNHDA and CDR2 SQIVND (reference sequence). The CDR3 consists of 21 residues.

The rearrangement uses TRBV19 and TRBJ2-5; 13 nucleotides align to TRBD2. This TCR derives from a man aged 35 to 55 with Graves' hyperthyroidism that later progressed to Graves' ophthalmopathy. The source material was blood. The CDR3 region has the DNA TGTGCCAGTAGTATATCTTGGGTGGTGACTAGCGGGAGGCAACAGGGGGAGACCCAGTACTTC. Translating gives CASSISWVVTSGRQQGETQYF. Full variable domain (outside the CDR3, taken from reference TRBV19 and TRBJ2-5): DGGITQSPKYLFRKEGQNVTLSCEQNLNHDAMYWYRQDPGQGLRLIYYSQIVNDFQKGDIAEGYSVSREKKESFPLTVTSAQKNPTAFYLCASSISWVVTSGRQQGETQYFGPGTRLLVL.